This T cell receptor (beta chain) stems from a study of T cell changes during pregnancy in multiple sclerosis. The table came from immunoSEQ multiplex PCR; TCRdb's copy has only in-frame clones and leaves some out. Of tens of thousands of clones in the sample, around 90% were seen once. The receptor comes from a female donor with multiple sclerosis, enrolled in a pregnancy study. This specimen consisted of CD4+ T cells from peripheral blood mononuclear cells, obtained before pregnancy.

In DNA, the CDR3 is TGTGCCAGCACCTCCCGACACGGAAATAGCAATCAGCCCCAGCATTTT. Translation: CASTSRHGNSNQPQHF. V and J are TRBV28 and TRBJ1-5; D is undetermined. V shed 7 bases and J shed 0 bases, with 16 bases lying between them. Germline CDR1 reads MDHEN; CDR2 reads SYDVKM. The CDR3 length is 16 residues. Full variable domain (outside the CDR3, taken from reference TRBV28 and TRBJ1-5): DVKVTQSSRYLVKRTGEKVFLECVQDMDHENMFWYRQDPGLGLRLIYFSYDVKMKEKGDIPEGYSVSREKKERFSLILESASTNQTSMYLCASTSRHGNSNQPQHFGDGTRLSIL.